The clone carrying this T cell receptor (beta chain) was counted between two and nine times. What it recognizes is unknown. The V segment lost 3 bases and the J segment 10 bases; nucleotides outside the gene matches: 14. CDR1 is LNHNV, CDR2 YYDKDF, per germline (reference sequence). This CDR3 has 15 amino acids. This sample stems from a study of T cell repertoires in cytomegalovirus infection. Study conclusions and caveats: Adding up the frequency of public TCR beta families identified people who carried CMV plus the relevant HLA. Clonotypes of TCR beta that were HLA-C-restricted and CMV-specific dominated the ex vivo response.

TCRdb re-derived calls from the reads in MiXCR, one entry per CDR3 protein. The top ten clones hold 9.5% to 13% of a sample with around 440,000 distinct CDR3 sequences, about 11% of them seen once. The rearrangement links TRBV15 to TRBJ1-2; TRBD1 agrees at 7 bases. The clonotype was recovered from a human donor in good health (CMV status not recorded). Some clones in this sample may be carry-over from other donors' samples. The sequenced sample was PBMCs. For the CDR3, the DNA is TGTGCCACCAGCAGGATGTTAGGGGGAGGACAGGCCTACACCTTC. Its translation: CATSRMLGGGQAYTF.